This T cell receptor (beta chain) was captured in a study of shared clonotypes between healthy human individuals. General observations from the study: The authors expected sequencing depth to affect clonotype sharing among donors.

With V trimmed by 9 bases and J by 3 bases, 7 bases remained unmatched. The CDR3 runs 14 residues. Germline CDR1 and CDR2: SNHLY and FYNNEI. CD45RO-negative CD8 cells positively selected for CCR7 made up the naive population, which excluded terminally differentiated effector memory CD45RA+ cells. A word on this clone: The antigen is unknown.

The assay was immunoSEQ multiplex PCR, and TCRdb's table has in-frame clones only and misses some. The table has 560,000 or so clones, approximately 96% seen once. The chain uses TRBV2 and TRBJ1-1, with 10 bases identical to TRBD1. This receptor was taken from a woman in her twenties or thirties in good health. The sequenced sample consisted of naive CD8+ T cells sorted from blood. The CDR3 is CASQTGGWDTEAFF. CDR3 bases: TGTGCCAGTCAGACAGGGGGCTGGGACACTGAAGCTTTCTTT. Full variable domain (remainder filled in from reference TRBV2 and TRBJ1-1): EPEVTQTPSHQVTQMGQEVILRCVPISNHLYFYWYRQILGQKVEFLVSFYNNEISEKSEIFDDQFSVERPDGSNFTLKIRSTKLEDSAMYFCASQTGGWDTEAFFGQGTRLTVV.